A selection of T cell receptor beta chains follows, all from one sample in a study of blood T cell repertoires in COVID-19. Sequencing was performed with immunoSEQ multiplex PCR; in TCRdb, only in-frame clones are kept and a portion is missing. The profile covers over 100,000 clones, with 85% appearing a single time and roughly 1.5% taken by the ten largest. Input material: peripheral blood. These receptors all come from a middle-aged man with acute or convalescent COVID-19. The CDR3 runs from the conserved cysteine through the conserved F or W. A D gene is named only where the DNA matches it firmly. The size of a clone is reported for some rows only, either as once, few or many, or as a class for expanded clones.

TGTGCCAGCAGTTTCCGGGTAAAGGGCTACACCTTC CASSFRVKGYTF NA NA TRBJ1-2 TRBV28
TGTGCCAGCAGCTTGGGTGGGGCCACCGGGGAGCTGTTTTTT CASSLGGATGELFF NA NA TRBJ2-2 TRBV5-4
TGTGCCAGCAGGCCGGGACTAGCGATACCCGGGGAGTATTTT CASRPGLAIPGEYF TRBD2 NA TRBJ2-3 TRBV6-5
TGTGCCAGCAGTGAAGCGCGCCTAGCGGGCCAAGAGACCCAGTACTTC CASSEARLAGQETQYF TRBD2 NA TRBJ2-5 TRBV2
TGCGCCAGCAGCCCCGGGACAGGGGGTAGTGGCTACACCTTC CASSPGTGGSGYTF TRBD1 few TRBJ1-2 TRBV4-1
TGTGCCAGCAGTGCTCAAACAGGGGCGGAGGGTGAGCAGTTCTTC CASSAQTGAEGEQFF NA NA TRBJ2-1 TRBV25-1
TGTGCCAGCAATAACCCGGGACAGGGGGCATGGCAGCCCCAGCATTTT CASNNPGQGAWQPQHF TRBD1 NA TRBJ1-5 TRBV6-6
TGTGCCAGTACCGGAGCATTCACAGATACGCAGTATTTT CASTGAFTDTQYF NA NA TRBJ2-3 TRBV19
TGTGCCAGCAGTGAAATGCTAGCGGGAGTAAGCTCCTACAATGAGCAGTTCTTC CASSEMLAGVSSYNEQFF TRBD2 NA TRBJ2-1 TRBV6-1
TGTGCCAGTAGTGGGCCCTCGGCTTTCTTT CASSGPSAFF NA NA TRBJ1-1 TRBV19
TGTGCCAGCAGCCAGCCTACTAGCGGGGGGACCTACAATGAGCAGTTCTTC CASSQPTSGGTYNEQFF TRBD2 NA TRBJ2-1 TRBV7-6
TGTGCCAGCAGTCCCGCAGGGGTAGCCAAAAACATTCAGTACTTC CASSPAGVAKNIQYF NA NA TRBJ2-4 TRBV28
TGTGCCAGCAGCTTCCCGGTGGAGACGCAGTATTTT CASSFPVETQYF NA once TRBJ2-3 TRBV7-2
TGTGCCAGCAGTCCCACAGGGGGAGTAGAGACTGAAGCTTTCTTT CASSPTGGVETEAFF TRBD1 NA TRBJ1-1 TRBV6-5
TGTGCCAGCAGCCAAGCGACTAGCGGGAGGTCCGAGCAGTACTTC CASSQATSGRSEQYF TRBD2 NA TRBJ2-7 TRBV28
TGTGCCAGCTCACTGGGACAGATACCCGAGACCCAGTACTTC CASSLGQIPETQYF TRBD1 NA TRBJ2-5 TRBV18
TGTGCCAGCAGAGCTACAGGGCGTTCCGCCCTACGGCAGTACTTC CASRATGRSALRQYF NA NA TRBJ2-7 TRBV5-6
TGCGCCAGTTCCAAGGCAGGGGTTGAGACCCAGTACTTC CASSKAGVETQYF NA NA TRBJ2-5 TRBV4-1
TGTGCCAGTAGTGCGGAAACAGATACGCAGTATTTT CASSAETDTQYF NA NA TRBJ2-3 TRBV19
TGCAGTGCTAGGAGGAGGGACAGCCCCACCTTC CSARRRDSPTF TRBD1 NA TRBJ1-2 TRBV20-1
TGTGCCAGCAGCCCCATTTCATATGGCTACACCTTC CASSPISYGYTF NA NA TRBJ1-2 TRBV11-2
TGTGCCAGTAGCAATCAAGGGATACAGGGGGCGAACATTCAGTACTTC CASSNQGIQGANIQYF TRBD1 NA TRBJ2-4 TRBV19
TGTGCCAGCAGCTTAGATCTCGTAGCGTATGCTTTCTTT CASSLDLVAYAFF NA NA TRBJ1-1 TRBV11-2
TGTGCCAGCTCACCACGGGCGGGAGAGACCCAGTACTTC CASSPRAGETQYF NA NA TRBJ2-5 TRBV18
TGTGCCAGCAGTTTAGGTATAGCTTCGACCTACGAGCAGTACTTC CASSLGIASTYEQYF NA NA TRBJ2-7 TRBV27
TGTGCCAGCAGCCCAGGTTACTCCTACGAGCAGTACTTC CASSPGYSYEQYF NA NA TRBJ2-7 TRBV7-9
TGTGCCAGCAGACCCGAGGCGGGCAACTCCTACGAGCAGTACTTC CASRPEAGNSYEQYF NA NA TRBJ2-7 TRBV2
TGTGCCAGCAGCGTAGTTCAGGGGGCCACAGATACGCAGTATTTT CASSVVQGATDTQYF TRBD1 NA TRBJ2-3 TRBV9
TGTGCCAGCAGCCCCGACAGGGGGCGAGGTGAGCAGTTCTTC CASSPDRGRGEQFF TRBD1 NA TRBJ2-1 TRBV5-6
TGCGCCAGCTCCTCCGGGACAGGGCCTTCTATCTCCTACGAGCAGTACTTC CASSSGTGPSISYEQYF TRBD1 few TRBJ2-7 TRBV5-1
TGTGCCAGCAGCCAACTCCGGGACAGGGAAACCTACGAGCAGTACTTC CASSQLRDRETYEQYF TRBD1 NA TRBJ2-7 TRBV13
TGTGCCAGCAGCCACGGGGCAGGGGGCCCCTACGAGCAGTACTTC CASSHGAGGPYEQYF TRBD1 NA TRBJ2-7 TRBV6-5
TGTGCCAGCAGCTTGGTAGGGGCTTCTGGGGCCAACGTCCTGACTTTC CASSLVGASGANVLTF NA NA TRBJ2-6 TRBV5-5
TGTGCCAGCACCAACGGGGGTAGGGGGGGCAGCTCTGGAAACACCATATATTTT CASTNGGRGGSSGNTIYF NA NA TRBJ1-3 TRBV3-1/TRBV3-2
TGTGCCAGCAGCGAACGGCGTAGCGGGAGGGCTCAGGGTGAGCAGTTCTTC CASSERRSGRAQGEQFF TRBD2 NA TRBJ2-1 TRBV7-8
TGTGCCAGCAGCTGGGACACGAACTATGGCTACACCTTC CASSWDTNYGYTF NA NA TRBJ1-2 TRBV7-9
TGTGCCAGCAGAGGACAGGATCCATCGCCCCAGCATTTT CASRGQDPSPQHF TRBD1 NA TRBJ1-5 TRBV25-1
TGTGCAAGTCGCTTCGGACAGCCAGTGGGTCGGTCCGAAGCGAATCAGCCCCAGCATTTT CASRFGQPVGRSEANQPQHF NA NA TRBJ1-5 TRBV12-2
TGTGCCAGCAGTTCAACGACAGCCGGGGAGCTGTTTTTT CASSSTTAGELFF NA NA TRBJ2-2 TRBV6-5
TGTGCCAGTAGTAGGGGGGAAGGACAAGGCAAAAACATTCAGTACTTC CASSRGEGQGKNIQYF NA NA TRBJ2-4 TRBV19
TGTGCCAGCACTCCTACAAGCGGGGCGTACAATGAGCAGTTCTTC CASTPTSGAYNEQFF TRBD2 NA TRBJ2-1 TRBV6-5
TGTGCCAGGAAAGGCGGGGGACACAGCAATGAGCAGTTCTTC CARKGGGHSNEQFF NA NA TRBJ2-1 TRBV19
TGTGCCAGCAGCCCCCGGGTTCAGGGGGCTGTTCAGCCCCAGCATTTT CASSPRVQGAVQPQHF TRBD1 NA TRBJ1-5 TRBV5-5
TGTGCCAGCAGTTTACTGTACACTGAAGCTTTCTTT CASSLLYTEAFF NA few TRBJ1-1 TRBV28
TGTGCCAGCAGCTTGGGACTAGCGGACCAAGAGACCCAGTACTTC CASSLGLADQETQYF TRBD2 NA TRBJ2-5 TRBV7-2
TGTGCCATCAGTACAGGGATGAACACTGAAGCTTTCTTT CAISTGMNTEAFF NA NA TRBJ1-1 TRBV10-3
TGTGCCAGCAGCCCAGGGGGCCAGCTCAGTGAGACCCAGTACTTC CASSPGGQLSETQYF TRBD1 few TRBJ2-5 TRBV7-9
TGTGCCAGCAGCACTCGGGGAGCGCGTAATTCACCCCTCCACTTT CASSTRGARNSPLHF NA NA TRBJ1-6 TRBV14
TGTGCCAGCAGTTTGCGTCCCGGGACTCAGACCTACGAGCAGTACTTC CASSLRPGTQTYEQYF NA NA TRBJ2-7 TRBV6-5
TGTGCCAGAAGCGAGGCGGGGGATTTTGGTGAGCAGTTCTTC CARSEAGDFGEQFF TRBD2 NA TRBJ2-1 TRBV5-3
TGTGCCAGCAGCGTAAGCGCTAGCGGGAGGGTCTATGAGCAGTTCTTC CASSVSASGRVYEQFF TRBD2 NA TRBJ2-1 TRBV9
TGTGCCAGCTCTCCCGGGACAGAAGAAAAACTGTTTTTT CASSPGTEEKLFF TRBD1 once TRBJ1-4 TRBV18
TGTGCCAGCAGGGCGGGGGGAGTAGATACGCAGTATTTT CASRAGGVDTQYF TRBD2 NA TRBJ2-3 TRBV6-5
TGTGCCAGCTCAGCCCTAGTAGCGGGAGTAACAGATACGCAGTATTTT CASSALVAGVTDTQYF TRBD2 NA TRBJ2-3 TRBV18
TGTGCCAGCAGTAGGACAGGGGGCTGGTACGAGCAGTACTTC CASSRTGGWYEQYF TRBD1 NA TRBJ2-7 TRBV28
TGCAGCGCCGGAACGGAGGGACTAGCGGGAGTCTACAATGAGCAGTTCTTC CSAGTEGLAGVYNEQFF TRBD2 NA TRBJ2-1 TRBV29-1
TGTGCCTGGACGGGACTAACAAGCTCCTATAATTCACCCCTCCACTTT CAWTGLTSSYNSPLHF NA NA TRBJ1-6 TRBV30
TGTGCCAGCAGCTTAGGTCAGGGTGGAAACACCATATATTTT CASSLGQGGNTIYF NA NA TRBJ1-3 TRBV7-6
TGTGCCAGCAGTGGGACAAATACGCAGTATTTT CASSGTNTQYF NA NA TRBJ2-3 TRBV12-3/TRBV12-4